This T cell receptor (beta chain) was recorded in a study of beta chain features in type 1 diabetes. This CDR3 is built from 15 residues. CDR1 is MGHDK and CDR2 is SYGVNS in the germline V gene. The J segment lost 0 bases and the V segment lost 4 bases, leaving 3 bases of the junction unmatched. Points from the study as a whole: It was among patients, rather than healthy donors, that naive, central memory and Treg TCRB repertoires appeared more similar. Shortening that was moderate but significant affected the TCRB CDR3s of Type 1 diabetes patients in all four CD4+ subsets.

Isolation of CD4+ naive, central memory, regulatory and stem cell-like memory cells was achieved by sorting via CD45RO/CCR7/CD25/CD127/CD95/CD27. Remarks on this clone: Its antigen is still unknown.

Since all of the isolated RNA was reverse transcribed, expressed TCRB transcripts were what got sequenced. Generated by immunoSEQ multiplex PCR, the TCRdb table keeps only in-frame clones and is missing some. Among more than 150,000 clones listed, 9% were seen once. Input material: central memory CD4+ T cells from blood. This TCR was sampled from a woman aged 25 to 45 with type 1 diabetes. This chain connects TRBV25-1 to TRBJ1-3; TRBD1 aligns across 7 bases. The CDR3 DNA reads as TGTGCCAGCAGTGTGGGACAGAACTCTGGAAACACCATATATTTT. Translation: CASSVGQNSGNTIYF.